These 7 T cell receptor beta chains were sequenced from one sample in a study of molecular identifiers for immune sequencing clone quantification. TCRdb itself ran the PCR reads through MiXCR, one entry per CDR3 protein. The table shows around 470,000 distinct CDR3 sequences, with around 23% occurring only once. What was sequenced was naive CD8+ T cells from blood, with Jurkat cell RNA spiked in. As to subset: FACS-sorted CD8+CD4-CCR7+CD45RA+ naive T cells. Receptor source: a human donor in good health. Some libraries in this study had Jurkat cell RNA spiked in.

The genes are TRBV27 and TRBJ2-7, with 14 bases that match TRBD2. The CDR3 totals 17 residues. Germline V gene sequence: CDR1 MNHEY, CDR2 SMNVEV (reference sequence). The trim removed 4 bases at V and 2 bases at J, leaving 7 bases unmatched. The CDR3 protein is CASSSGLAGGRAYEQYF. The DNA for the CDR3 is TGTGCCAGCAGTTCCGGACTAGCGGGAGGAAGAGCCTACGAGCAGTACTTC.

J is TRBJ1-4 and V is TRBV5-1; D not certain. This CDR3 contains 15 residues. The V and J ends lost 4 bases and 6 bases respectively, with 16 bases between them. Germline assignment: CDR1 SGHRS and CDR2 YFSETQ. The CDR3 DNA follows: TGCGCCAGCAGCGGATGGGCCGACGGAGATGAAAAACTGTTTTTT. Translating gives CASSGWADGDEKLFF.

Here the CDR3 reads CASGSQGAGAKETQYF. The CDR3 DNA sequence: TGTGCCAGCGGCTCCCAGGGGGCGGGAGCCAAAGAGACCCAGTACTTC. This chain uses TRBV11-2 with TRBJ2-5; maybe TRBD1 (8 bases). The CDR3 spans 16 residues. V lost 8 bases and J 3 bases, leaving 22 bases between the germline ends. Germline V gene lookup returns CDR1 SGHAT and CDR2 FQNNGV.

The gene calls are TRBV4-1 and TRBJ2-3; 12 nucleotides match TRBD2. CDR1 and CDR2 from the germline V gene are MGHRA and YSYEKL. V gave up 1 base and J gave up 5 bases; unmatched junction bases: 4. There are 16 residues in the CDR3. The CDR3 protein is CASSQASGGAGDTQYF. The DNA for the CDR3 is TGCGCCAGCAGCCAAGCTAGCGGGGGGGCAGGAGATACGCAGTATTTT.

V gene TRBV24-1 combines with J gene TRBJ2-7; D perhaps matches TRBD1 (6 bases). The CDR3 extends over 16 amino acids. Germline CDR1 reads KGHDR; CDR2 reads SFDVKD. V was cut by 5 bases and J by 3 bases, with 19 bases left in between. The CDR3 loop is CATSADVGGPNYEQYF. CDR3 bases: TGTGCCACCAGTGCGGACGTAGGGGGACCAAACTACGAGCAGTACTTC.

Notes on this clonotype: This may be a read error, as it is one base from a much larger clone. The rearrangement uses TRBV19 and TRBJ2-7; a possible D gene is TRBD1 (6 bases). This CDR3 is 14 amino acids long. From germline, CDR1 is LNHDA and CDR2 SQIVND (reference sequence). This chain's CDR3 is CASSIRDNTYAQYF. The CDR3 DNA reads as TGTGCCAGTAGTATCCGGGACAACACCTACGCGCAGTACTTC.

The chain uses TRBV16 and TRBJ1-1; D gene ambiguous. CDR3 size: 13 residues. The V end lost 0 bases, the J end lost 8 bases, and 10 bases lay between the germline ends. Germline lookup yields CDR1 KGHSY and CDR2 FQNENV. CDR3 sequence (DNA): TGTGCCAGCAGCCAATCGTTACGGGAAGAAGCTTTCTTT. Translating it yields CASSQSLREEAFF.